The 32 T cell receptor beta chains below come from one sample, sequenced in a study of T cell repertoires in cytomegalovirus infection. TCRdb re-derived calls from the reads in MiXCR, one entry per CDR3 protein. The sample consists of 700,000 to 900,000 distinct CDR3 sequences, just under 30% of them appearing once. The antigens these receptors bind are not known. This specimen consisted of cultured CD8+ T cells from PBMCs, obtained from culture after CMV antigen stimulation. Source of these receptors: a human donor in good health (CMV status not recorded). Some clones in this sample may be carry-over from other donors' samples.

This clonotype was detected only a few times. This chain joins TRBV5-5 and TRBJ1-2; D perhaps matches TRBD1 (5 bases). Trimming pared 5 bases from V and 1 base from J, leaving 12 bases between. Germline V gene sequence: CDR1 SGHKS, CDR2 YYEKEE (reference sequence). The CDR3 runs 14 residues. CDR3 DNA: TGTGCCAGCAGTGTCGGGGGGGTTAACTATGGCTACACCTTC. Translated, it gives CASSVGGVNYGYTF.

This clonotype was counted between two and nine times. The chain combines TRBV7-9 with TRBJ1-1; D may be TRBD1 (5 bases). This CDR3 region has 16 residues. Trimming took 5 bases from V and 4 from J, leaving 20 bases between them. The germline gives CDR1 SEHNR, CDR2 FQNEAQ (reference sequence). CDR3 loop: CASSPEGRPGATEAFF. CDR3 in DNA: TGTGCCAGCAGCCCGGAAGGCAGGCCTGGGGCCACTGAAGCTTTCTTT.

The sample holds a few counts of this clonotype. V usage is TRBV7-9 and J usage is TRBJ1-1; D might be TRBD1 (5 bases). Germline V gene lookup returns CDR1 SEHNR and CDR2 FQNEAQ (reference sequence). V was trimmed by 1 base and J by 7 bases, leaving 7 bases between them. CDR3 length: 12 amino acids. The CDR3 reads CASSLGDGEAFF. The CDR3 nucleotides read TGTGCCAGCAGCTTAGGGGACGGTGAAGCTTTCTTT. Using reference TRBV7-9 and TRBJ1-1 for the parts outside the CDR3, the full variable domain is DTGVSQNPRHKITKRGQNVTFRCDPISEHNRLYWYRQTLGQGPEFLTYFQNEAQLEKSRLLSDRFSAERPKGSFSTLEIQRTEQGDSAMYLCASSLGDGEAFFGQGTRLTVV.

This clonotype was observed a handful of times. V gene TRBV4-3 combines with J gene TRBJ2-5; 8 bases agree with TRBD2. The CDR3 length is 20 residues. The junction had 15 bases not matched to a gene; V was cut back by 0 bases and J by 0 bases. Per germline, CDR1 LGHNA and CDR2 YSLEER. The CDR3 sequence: CASSQDHSGISGGYQETQYF. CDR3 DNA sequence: TGCGCCAGCAGCCAAGATCACAGCGGCATCTCGGGAGGGTACCAAGAGACCCAGTACTTC.

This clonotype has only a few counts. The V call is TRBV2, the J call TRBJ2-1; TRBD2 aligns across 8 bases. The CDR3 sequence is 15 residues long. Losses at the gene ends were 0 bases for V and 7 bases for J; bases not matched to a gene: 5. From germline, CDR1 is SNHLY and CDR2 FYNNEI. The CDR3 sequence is CASSEARGGQNEQFF. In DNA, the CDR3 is TGTGCCAGCAGTGAAGCCCGGGGGGGCCAAAATGAGCAGTTCTTC.

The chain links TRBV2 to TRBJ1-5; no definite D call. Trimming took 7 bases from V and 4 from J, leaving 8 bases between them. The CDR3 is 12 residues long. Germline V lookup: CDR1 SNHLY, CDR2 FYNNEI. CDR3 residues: CASNGNNQPQHF. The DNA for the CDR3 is TGTGCCAGCAATGGGAATAATCAGCCCCAGCATTTT.

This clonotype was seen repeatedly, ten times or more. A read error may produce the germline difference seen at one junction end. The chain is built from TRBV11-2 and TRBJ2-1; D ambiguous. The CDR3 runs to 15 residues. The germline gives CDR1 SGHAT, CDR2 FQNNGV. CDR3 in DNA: TGTGCCAGCACCTTAGAGGCCACTCCCCACAATGAGCAGTTCTTC. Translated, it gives CASTLEATPHNEQFF.

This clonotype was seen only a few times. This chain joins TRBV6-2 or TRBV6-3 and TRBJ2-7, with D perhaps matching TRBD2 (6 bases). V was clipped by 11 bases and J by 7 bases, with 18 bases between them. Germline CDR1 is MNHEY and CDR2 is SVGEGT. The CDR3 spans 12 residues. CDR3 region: CASGDAGREQYV. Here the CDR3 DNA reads TGTGCCTCTGGGGACGCGGGGAGAGAGCAGTACGTC.

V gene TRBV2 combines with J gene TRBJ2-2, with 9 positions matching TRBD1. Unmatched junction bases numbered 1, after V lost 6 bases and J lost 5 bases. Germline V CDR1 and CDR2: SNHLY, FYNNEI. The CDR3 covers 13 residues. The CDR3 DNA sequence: TGTGCCAGCAGGGGACAGGGTACCGGGGAGCTGTTTTTT. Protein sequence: CASRGQGTGELFF.

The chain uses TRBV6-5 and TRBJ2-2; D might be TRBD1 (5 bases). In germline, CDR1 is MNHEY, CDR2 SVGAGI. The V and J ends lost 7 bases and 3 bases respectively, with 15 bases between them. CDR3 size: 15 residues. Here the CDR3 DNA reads TGTGCCAGCAATAGGGGCGTTATGGACACCGGGGAGCTGTTTTTT. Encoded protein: CASNRGVMDTGELFF.

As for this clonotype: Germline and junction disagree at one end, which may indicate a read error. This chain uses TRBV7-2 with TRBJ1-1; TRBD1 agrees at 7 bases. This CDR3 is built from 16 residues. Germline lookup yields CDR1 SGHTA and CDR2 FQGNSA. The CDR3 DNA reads TGTGCCAGCAGCTTACCAATAGACAGGGAGAACACTGCAGCTTTCTTT. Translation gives CASSLPIDRENTAAFF.

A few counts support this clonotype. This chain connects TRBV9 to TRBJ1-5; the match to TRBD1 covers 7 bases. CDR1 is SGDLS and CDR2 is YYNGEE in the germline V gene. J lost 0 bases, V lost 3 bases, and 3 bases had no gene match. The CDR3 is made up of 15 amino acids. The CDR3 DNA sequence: TGTGCCAGCAGCGAGGGACAGAATAGCAATCAGCCCCAGCATTTT. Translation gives CASSEGQNSNQPQHF.

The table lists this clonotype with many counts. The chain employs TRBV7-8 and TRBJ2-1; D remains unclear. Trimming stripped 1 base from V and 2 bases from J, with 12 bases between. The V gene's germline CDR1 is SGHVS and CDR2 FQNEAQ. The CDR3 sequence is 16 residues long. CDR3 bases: TGTGCCAGCAGCTTAGGGACCCAGGTCCCCTACAATGAGCAGTTCTTC. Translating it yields CASSLGTQVPYNEQFF.

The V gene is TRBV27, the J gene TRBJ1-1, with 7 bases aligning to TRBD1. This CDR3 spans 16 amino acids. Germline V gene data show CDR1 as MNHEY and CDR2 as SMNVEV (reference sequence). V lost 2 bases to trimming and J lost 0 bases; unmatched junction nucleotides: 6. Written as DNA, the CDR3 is TGTGCCAGCAGTTTAGCTAGGGGGCGGGTGAACACTGAAGCTTTCTTT. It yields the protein CASSLARGRVNTEAFF.

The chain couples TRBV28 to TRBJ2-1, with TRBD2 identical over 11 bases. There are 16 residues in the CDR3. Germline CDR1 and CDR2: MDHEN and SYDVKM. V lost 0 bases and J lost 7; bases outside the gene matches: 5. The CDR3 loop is CASSLWASGGPNEQFF. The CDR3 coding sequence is TGTGCCAGCAGTTTATGGGCTAGCGGGGGGCCGAATGAGCAGTTCTTC.

The CDR3 nucleotides read TGCGCCAGCAGCCATAAGACAGGGACGGATTCACCCCTCCACTTT. Protein product: CASSHKTGTDSPLHF. The chain recombines TRBV4-3 with TRBJ1-6, with 7 bases that match TRBD1. Germline CDR1 is LGHNA and CDR2 is YSLEER. CDR3 size: 15 residues. Trimming at V came to 3 bases and at J to 8 bases, leaving 7 bases not matched to a gene.

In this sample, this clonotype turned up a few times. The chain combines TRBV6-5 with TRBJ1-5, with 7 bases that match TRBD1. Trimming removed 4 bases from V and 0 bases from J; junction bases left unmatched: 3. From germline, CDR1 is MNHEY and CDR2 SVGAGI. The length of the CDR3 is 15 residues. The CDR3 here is CASSFGQDSNQPQHF. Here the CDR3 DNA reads TGTGCCAGCAGTTTCGGACAGGATAGCAATCAGCCCCAGCATTTT.

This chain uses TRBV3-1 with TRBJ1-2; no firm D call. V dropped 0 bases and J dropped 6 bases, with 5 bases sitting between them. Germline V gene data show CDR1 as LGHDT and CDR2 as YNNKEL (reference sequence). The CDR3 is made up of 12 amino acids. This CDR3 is CASSQDGDGYTF. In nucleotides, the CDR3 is TGTGCCAGCAGCCAAGACGGGGATGGCTACACCTTC.

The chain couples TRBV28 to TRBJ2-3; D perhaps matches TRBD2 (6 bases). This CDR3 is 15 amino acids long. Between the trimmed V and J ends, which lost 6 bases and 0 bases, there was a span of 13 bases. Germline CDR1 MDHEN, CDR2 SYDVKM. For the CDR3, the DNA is TGTGCCAGCAGGCCTCTAGCGCGTAGCACAGATACGCAGTATTTT. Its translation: CASRPLARSTDTQYF.

The CDR3 DNA reads TGCGCCAGCAGCCAAGTAATAGGGGACCAAGAGACCCAGTACTTC. Translated: CASSQVIGDQETQYF. The rearrangement joins TRBV4-1 to TRBJ2-5, with a tentative D call TRBD1 (5 bases). Trimming took off 1 base at V and 0 bases at J, with 9 bases between the two ends. Germline values: CDR1 MGHRA, CDR2 YSYEKL. There are 15 residues in the CDR3.

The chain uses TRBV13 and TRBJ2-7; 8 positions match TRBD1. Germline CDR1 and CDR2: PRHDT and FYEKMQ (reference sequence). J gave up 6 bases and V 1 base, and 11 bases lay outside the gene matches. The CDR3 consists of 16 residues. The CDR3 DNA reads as TGTGCCAGCAGCTTAGAGGCAGGGGGCTCCTTAGGCGAGCAGTACTTC. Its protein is CASSLEAGGSLGEQYF.

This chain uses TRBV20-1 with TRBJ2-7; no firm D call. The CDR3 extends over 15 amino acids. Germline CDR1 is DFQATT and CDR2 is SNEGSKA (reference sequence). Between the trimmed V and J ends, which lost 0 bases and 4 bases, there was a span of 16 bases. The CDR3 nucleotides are TGCAGTGCTAGAGATAAGTACGCGACCTCATACGAGCAGTACGTC. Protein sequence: CSARDKYATSYEQYV.

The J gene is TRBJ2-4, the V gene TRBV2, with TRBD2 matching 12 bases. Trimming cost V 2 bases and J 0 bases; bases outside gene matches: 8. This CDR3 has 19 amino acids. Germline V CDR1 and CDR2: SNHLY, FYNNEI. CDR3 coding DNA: TGTGCCAGCAGTGAAACGAGGGCTAGCGGGGGGGGAGCCAAAAACATTCAGTACTTC. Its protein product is CASSETRASGGGAKNIQYF.

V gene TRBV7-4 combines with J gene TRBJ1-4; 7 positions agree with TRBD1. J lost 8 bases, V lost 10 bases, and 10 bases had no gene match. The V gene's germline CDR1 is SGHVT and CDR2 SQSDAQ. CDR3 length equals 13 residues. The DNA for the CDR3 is TGTGCCACCCTCGGGACAGATCGCGAAAAACTGTTTTTT. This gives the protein CATLGTDREKLFF.

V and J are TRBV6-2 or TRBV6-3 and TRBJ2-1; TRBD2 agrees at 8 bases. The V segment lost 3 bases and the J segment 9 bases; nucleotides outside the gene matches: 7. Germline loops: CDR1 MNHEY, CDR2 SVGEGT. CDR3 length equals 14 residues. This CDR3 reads CASSYVPGRGEQFF. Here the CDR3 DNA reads TGTGCCAGCAGTTATGTACCCGGGAGGGGTGAGCAGTTCTTC.

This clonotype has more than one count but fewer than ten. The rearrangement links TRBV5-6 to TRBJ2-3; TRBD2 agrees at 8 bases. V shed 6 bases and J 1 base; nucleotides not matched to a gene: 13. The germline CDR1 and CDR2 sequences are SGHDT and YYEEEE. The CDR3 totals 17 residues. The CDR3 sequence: CASILLSLRGGTDTQYF. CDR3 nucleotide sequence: TGTGCCAGCATCCTCCTATCTTTGCGGGGGGGCACAGATACGCAGTATTTT.

The CDR3, as DNA: TGCGCCAGCAGCCAAGAGTGGAAGCCCTCCAATGAGCAGTTCTTC. It specifies CASSQEWKPSNEQFF. The chain couples TRBV4-1 to TRBJ2-1, with unresolved D. The CDR3 loop spans 15 amino acids. Germline V lookup: CDR1 MGHRA, CDR2 YSYEKL. V was cut by 0 bases and J by 6 bases, with 12 bases left in between.

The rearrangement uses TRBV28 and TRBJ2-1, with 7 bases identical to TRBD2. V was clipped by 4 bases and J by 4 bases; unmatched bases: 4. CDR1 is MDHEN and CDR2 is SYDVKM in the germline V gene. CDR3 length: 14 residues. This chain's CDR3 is CASSWASGYNEQFF. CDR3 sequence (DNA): TGTGCCAGCAGTTGGGCTAGCGGATACAATGAGCAGTTCTTC.

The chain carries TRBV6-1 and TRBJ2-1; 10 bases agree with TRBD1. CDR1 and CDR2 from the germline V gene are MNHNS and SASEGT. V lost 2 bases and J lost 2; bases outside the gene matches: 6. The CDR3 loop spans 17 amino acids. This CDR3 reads CASSESPGTGAYNEQFF. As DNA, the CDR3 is TGTGCCAGCAGTGAAAGTCCCGGGACAGGGGCCTACAATGAGCAGTTCTTC.

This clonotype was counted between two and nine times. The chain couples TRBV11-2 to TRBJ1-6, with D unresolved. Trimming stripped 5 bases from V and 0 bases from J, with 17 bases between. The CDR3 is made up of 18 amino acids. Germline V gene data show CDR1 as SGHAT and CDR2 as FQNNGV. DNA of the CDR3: TGTGCCAGCAGCCTACACCCCCGGGCGAGCTCCTATAATTCACCCCTCCACTTT. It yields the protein CASSLHPRASSYNSPLHF.

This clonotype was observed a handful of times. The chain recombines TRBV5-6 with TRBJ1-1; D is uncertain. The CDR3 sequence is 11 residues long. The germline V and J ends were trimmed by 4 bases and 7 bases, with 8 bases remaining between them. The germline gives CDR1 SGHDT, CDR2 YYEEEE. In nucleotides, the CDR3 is TGTGCCAGCAGCGGCCGGCGTGAAGCTTTCTTT. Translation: CASSGRREAFF.

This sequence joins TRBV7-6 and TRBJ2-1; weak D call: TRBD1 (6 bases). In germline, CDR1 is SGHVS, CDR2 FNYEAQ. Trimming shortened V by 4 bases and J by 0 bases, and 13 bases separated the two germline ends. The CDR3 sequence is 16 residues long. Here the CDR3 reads CASSYIPGHSYNEQFF. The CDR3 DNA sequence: TGTGCCAGCAGCTACATACCGGGACACTCCTACAATGAGCAGTTCTTC. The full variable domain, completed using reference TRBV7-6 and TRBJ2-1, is GAGVSQSPRYKVTKRGQDVALRCDPISGHVSLYWYRQALGQGPEFLTYFNYEAQQDKSGLPNDRFSAERPEGSISTLTIQRTEQRDSAMYRCASSYIPGHSYNEQFFGPGTRLTVL.